These 9 T cell receptor beta chains came from one sample sequenced in a study of OX40 agonist ivuxolimab in advanced cancers. Assay used: immunoSEQ multiplex PCR; TCRdb lists only in-frame clones, some missing. The repertoire holds some 33,000 clones, with approximately 87% as singletons. The input for sequencing was CD4+ or CD8+ T cells sorted from blood, taken in a trial of the OX40 agonist ivuxolimab. Receptor source: an adult with an advanced solid tumor such as melanoma, head and neck, liver or kidney cancer.

V gene TRBV5-1 combines with J gene TRBJ2-5, with TRBD1 as a possible D gene (6 bases). The CDR3 spans 13 residues. The ends were cut back, 7 bases at V and 5 bases at J, with 15 bases in the middle. Germline values: CDR1 SGHRS, CDR2 YFSETQ. The DNA of the CDR3 is TGCGCCAGCTACCTACAGGGTAATGAGACCCAGTACTTC. Protein sequence: CASYLQGNETQYF.

This clone is judged medium-sized. This chain connects TRBV19 to TRBJ1-2, with D unclear. Trimming cost V 1 base and J 5 bases, with 2 bases left between them. The CDR3 extends over 11 amino acids. Germline V CDR1 and CDR2: LNHDA, SQIVND (reference sequence). The CDR3 here is CASSIGYGYTF. CDR3 in DNA: TGTGCCAGTAGTATAGGGTATGGCTACACCTTC.

This clone was counted once. The genes are TRBV9 and TRBJ2-7, with no clear D. The CDR3 consists of 13 residues. Germline V gives CDR1 SGDLS, CDR2 YYNGEE. Between the trimmed V and J ends, which lost 0 bases and 7 bases, there was a span of 11 bases. CDR3: CASSVGPLREQYF. The CDR3 DNA reads TGTGCCAGCAGCGTAGGGCCCCTAAGGGAGCAGTACTTC. The variable domain in full, completed from reference TRBV9 and TRBJ2-7, reads DSGVTQTPKHLITATGQRVTLRCSPRSGDLSVYWYQQSLDQGLQFLIQYYNGEERAKGNILERFSAQQFPDLHSELNLSSLELGDSALYFCASSVGPLREQYFGPGTRLTVT.

The rearrangement joins TRBV25-1 to TRBJ2-2; no firm D call. The CDR3 extends over 15 amino acids. From germline, CDR1 is MGHDK and CDR2 SYGVNS. Deletions cut 4 bases from V and 0 bases from J, with 9 bases between. CDR3 sequence (DNA): TGTGCCAGCAGTGCCCAAAGGACGAACACCGGGGAGCTGTTTTTT. Amino acid sequence: CASSAQRTNTGELFF.

The chain recombines TRBV27 with TRBJ2-1; 7 bases agree with TRBD1. Per the germline V gene, CDR1 is MNHEY and CDR2 is SMNVEV (reference sequence). This CDR3 region has 15 residues. After removal of 6 bases from V and 5 bases from J, the junction contained 10 bases not matched to a gene. In DNA form, the CDR3 reads TGTGCCAGCAGCTACGCCGGGACAGTAAACAATGAGCAGTTCTTC. Translated: CASSYAGTVNNEQFF.

CDR3 sequence: CASNAGMLRDTQYF. CDR3 in DNA: TGTGCCAGCAACGCCGGAATGCTCAGAGATACGCAGTATTTT. This chain links TRBV6-1 with TRBJ2-3; no clear D. Germline loops: CDR1 MNHNS, CDR2 SASEGT. The CDR3 is 14 amino acids. V lost 7 bases to trimming and J lost 5 bases, with 16 bases between them.

This chain uses TRBV6-5 with TRBJ1-2, with 12 bases fitting TRBD1. From germline, CDR1 is MNHEY and CDR2 SVGAGI. The CDR3 sequence is 15 residues long. Germline trimming cut 5 bases from V and 7 bases from J; bases unmatched to any gene: 8. CDR3 loop: CASSLSGTGGFGYTF. Written as DNA, the CDR3 is TGTGCCAGCAGTCTCTCCGGGACAGGGGGCTTTGGCTACACCTTC.

This chain links TRBV4-1 with TRBJ2-2; tentatively, D is TRBD1 (5 bases). The CDR3 runs 15 residues. Trimming stripped 4 bases from V and 9 bases from J, with 18 bases between. The germline V gene has CDR1 MGHRA and CDR2 YSYEKL. The chain's CDR3 is CASSPYTEGVRELFF. The CDR3 nucleotides are TGCGCCAGCAGCCCATACACAGAAGGGGTTAGGGAGCTGTTTTTT.

The genes are TRBV10-2 and TRBJ1-4; D is undetermined. In germline, CDR1 is WSHSY, CDR2 SAAADI. CDR3 length: 14 residues. Deletions cut 2 bases from V and 11 bases from J, with 15 bases between. CDR3 coding DNA: TGCGCCAGCAGTGAGGACCCTGCTCCGGTGAAACTGTTTTTT. Translation: CASSEDPAPVKLFF.